These 18 T cell receptor beta chains were sequenced from one sample in a study of T cell responses to AZD1222 COVID-19 vaccine. Only in-frame clones appear in the TCRdb table, and some are missing; sequencing was by immunoSEQ multiplex PCR. Among about 140,000 clones listed, around 92% were seen once. This specimen was peripheral blood, taken after recovery from COVID-19. The source of these receptors is an adult who had recovered from COVID-19.

On this clone: The same CDR3 also results from other DNA sequences found in this sample. The rearrangement links TRBV3-1 (or the pseudogene TRBV3-2) to TRBJ2-7; D is ambiguous. The V gene's germline CDR1 is LGHDT and CDR2 YNNKEL (reference sequence). The CDR3 is 11 residues long. Deletions cut 1 base from V and 4 bases from J, with 2 bases between. CDR3 in DNA: TGTGCCAGCAGCCAAGCTTACGAGCAGTACTTC. Translated, it gives CASSQAYEQYF.

V and J are TRBV14 and TRBJ2-1; 8 bases line up with TRBD2. J lost 4 bases, V lost 8 bases, and 4 bases had no gene match. The CDR3 totals 13 residues. CDR1 and CDR2 from the germline V gene are SGHDN and FVKESK. In nucleotides, the CDR3 is TGTGCCAGCCGAGGACTAGCTTACAATGAGCAGTTCTTC. Amino acids: CASRGLAYNEQFF.

The genes are TRBV6-5 and TRBJ1-2; a possible D gene is TRBD1 (6 bases). Trimming stripped 9 bases from V and 1 base from J, with 12 bases between. Per the germline V gene, CDR1 is MNHEY and CDR2 is SVGAGI. The CDR3 sequence is 13 residues long. The CDR3 spells CASRTAINYGYTF. DNA for the CDR3: TGTGCCAGTCGGACAGCGATTAACTATGGCTACACCTTC.

The chain recombines TRBV24-1 with TRBJ2-2, with TRBD2 as a possible D gene (7 bases). From germline, CDR1 is KGHDR and CDR2 SFDVKD. The V end was cut by 1 base, the J end by 3 bases, with 14 bases between. The CDR3 runs to 17 residues. CDR3 in DNA: TGTGCCACCAGTGATTTAACGAGGGAGGGGGACACCGGGGAGCTGTTTTTT. Translation: CATSDLTREGDTGELFF.

V usage is TRBV4-1 and J usage is TRBJ2-3, with D maybe TRBD1 (6 bases). V lost 0 bases and J 1 base, leaving 17 bases between the germline ends. The CDR3 length is 18 residues. Germline V lookup: CDR1 MGHRA, CDR2 YSYEKL. The CDR3 loop is CASSQDNGGTRGTDTQYF. DNA of the CDR3: TGCGCCAGCAGCCAAGATAATGGGGGCACTCGTGGCACAGATACGCAGTATTTT.

V usage is TRBV27 and J usage is TRBJ1-1; 8 positions agree with TRBD1. J gave up 0 bases and V 5 bases, and 8 bases lay outside the gene matches. Germline V gene lookup returns CDR1 MNHEY and CDR2 SMNVEV (reference sequence). The CDR3 is 16 amino acids. CDR3 in amino acids: CASSPRQGRMNTEAFF. CDR3 coding DNA: TGTGCCAGCAGTCCGCGACAGGGGAGAATGAACACTGAAGCTTTCTTT.

The gene calls are TRBV19 and TRBJ2-3; a possible D gene is TRBD2 (6 bases). The CDR3 loop spans 14 amino acids. The germline V gene encodes CDR1 LNHDA and CDR2 SQIVND (reference sequence). The V end was cut by 3 bases, the J end by 2 bases, with 9 bases between. This chain's CDR3 is CASSISGNTDTQYF. In DNA form, the CDR3 reads TGTGCCAGTAGTATTAGCGGAAACACAGATACGCAGTATTTT.

V gene TRBV6-5 combines with J gene TRBJ1-6, with TRBD1 matching over 7 bases. After removal of 5 bases from V and 9 bases from J, the junction contained 7 bases not matched to a gene. The CDR3 length is 14 residues. Per germline, CDR1 MNHEY and CDR2 SVGAGI. For the CDR3, the DNA is TGTGCCAGCAGTCCAGGGGGGCTAGGTTCACCCCTCCACTTT. This gives the protein CASSPGGLGSPLHF.

The chain has TRBV10-3 and TRBJ2-3, with D possibly being TRBD1 or TRBD2 (5 bases each). Germline V lookup: CDR1 ENHRY, CDR2 SYGVKD. The CDR3 loop spans 14 amino acids. The V gene lost 5 bases and the J gene lost 1 base, with 10 bases spanning the gap. CDR3 sequence: CAISSRGGTDTQYF. The CDR3 DNA is TGTGCCATCAGTTCAAGAGGGGGCACAGATACGCAGTATTTT.

The chain joins TRBV6-6 to TRBJ1-1; D remains unclear. Per germline, CDR1 MNHNY and CDR2 SVGAGI (reference sequence). This CDR3 is built from 16 residues. Trimming cost V 3 bases and J 9 bases, with 23 bases left between them. The CDR3 region has the DNA TGTGCCAGCAGTTATTCCGGCCCATCGGGCCTGCTGAAAGCTTTCTTT. Residues: CASSYSGPSGLLKAFF.

The rearrangement links TRBV7-2 to TRBJ1-5; 7 bases map to TRBD1. V gave up 3 bases and J gave up 0 bases; unmatched junction bases: 2. Per germline, CDR1 SGHTA and CDR2 FQGNSA. This CDR3 is built from 15 residues. The CDR3 reads CASSLTGNSNQPQHF. CDR3 nucleotides: TGTGCCAGCAGCTTGACAGGGAATAGCAATCAGCCCCAGCATTTT.

This sequence joins TRBV21-1 and TRBJ1-1; the table names TRBD1, a call not compared with the DNA. TRBV21-1 is noted as a pseudogene. There are 14 residues in the CDR3. CDR3 sequence: CASSLRTGPTEAFF. The CDR3 bases are TGTGCCAGCAGCCTGAGGACAGGGCCGACTGAAGCTTTCTTT.

The V gene is TRBV7-2, the J gene TRBJ1-5, with D maybe TRBD1 (6 bases). Germline V gene data show CDR1 as SGHTA and CDR2 as FQGNSA. Trimming took 5 bases from V and 3 from J, leaving 8 bases between them. The CDR3 is made up of 13 amino acids. The CDR3 protein is CASSHRDNQPQHF. Written as DNA, the CDR3 is TGTGCCAGCAGCCACAGGGACAATCAGCCCCAGCATTTT.

The J gene is TRBJ2-7, the V gene TRBV28, with 9 positions matching TRBD2. CDR1 MDHEN and CDR2 SYDVKM come from the germline V gene. The CDR3 extends over 17 amino acids. V lost 1 base and J lost 0; bases outside the gene matches: 7. CDR3 residues: CASSLLTSGASSYEQYF. The DNA of the CDR3 is TGTGCCAGCAGTTTATTGACTAGCGGAGCGAGCTCCTACGAGCAGTACTTC.

The J gene is TRBJ2-1, the V gene TRBV5-6; D remains unclear. CDR1 SGHDT and CDR2 YYEEEE come from the germline V gene. The germline V and J ends were trimmed by 3 bases and 9 bases, with 7 bases remaining between them. This CDR3 has 11 amino acids. CDR3 nucleotides: TGTGCCAGCAGCTCCTATAGTGAGCAGTTCTTC. This encodes CASSSYSEQFF.

This chain joins TRBV6-5 and TRBJ1-3, with D unclear. V gave up 8 bases and J gave up 4 bases, with 9 bases separating them. Germline CDR1 MNHEY, CDR2 SVGAGI. This CDR3 has 12 amino acids. This chain's CDR3 is CASAIGGNTIYF. CDR3 in DNA: TGTGCCAGCGCGATTGGAGGAAACACCATATATTTT.

This chain uses TRBV28 with TRBJ2-1; D call uncertain. Trimming removed 7 bases at V and 12 bases at J, with 25 bases between. The germline gives CDR1 MDHEN, CDR2 SYDVKM. The CDR3 sequence is 15 residues long. As DNA, the CDR3 is TGTGCCAGCACTCCTACCGGGCTATTCAGAAAAGGGCAGTTCTTC. Translated, it gives CASTPTGLFRKGQFF.

The chain has TRBV19 and TRBJ1-1; 8 bases fit TRBD1. Trimming at V came to 8 bases and at J to 0 bases, leaving 8 bases not matched to a gene. Germline loops: CDR1 LNHDA, CDR2 SQIVND (reference sequence). This CDR3 is 15 amino acids long. CDR3 coding DNA: TGTGCCAGTTATGGACAGGGAACAATGAACACTGAAGCTTTCTTT. Its translation is CASYGQGTMNTEAFF.